Listed below are T cell receptor beta chains from one sample, sequenced in a study of blood T cell repertoires in COVID-19. Measured with immunoSEQ multiplex PCR; TCRdb has only the in-frame clones, and not every one. The sample contains 110,000 to 150,000 clones, over 70% of which appear only once. The sample was peripheral blood. These receptors originate from a man between 50 and 59 years old with active or convalescent COVID-19. The CDR3 runs from the conserved cysteine through the conserved F or W. Each record gives: D gene, V gene, clone size, J gene, CDR3 protein, CDR3 DNA. D genes are given only for firm matches. A clone size is listed for some rows: how often the clone was seen (once, few, many), or a class if it is expanded.

d_gene: NA
v_gene: TRBV3-1/TRBV3-2
abundance: NA
j_gene: TRBJ2-7
CDR3aa: CASSQDRDEQYF
CDR3nt: TGTGCCAGCAGCCAAGATCGTGACGAGCAGTACTTC

d_gene: NA
v_gene: TRBV3-1/TRBV3-2
abundance: few
j_gene: TRBJ2-1
CDR3aa: CASSHRGVNEQFF
CDR3nt: TGTGCCAGCAGCCACCGCGGGGTCAATGAGCAGTTCTTC

d_gene: TRBD1
v_gene: TRBV5-1
abundance: NA
j_gene: TRBJ2-5
CDR3aa: CASSPLGTELETQYF
CDR3nt: TGCGCCAGCAGCCCCCTCGGGACAGAGCTAGAGACCCAGTACTTC

d_gene: NA
v_gene: TRBV28
abundance: NA
j_gene: TRBJ1-6
CDR3aa: CASSFRQHNSPLHF
CDR3nt: TGTGCCAGCAGTTTTAGACAGCATAATTCACCCCTCCACTTT

d_gene: TRBD1
v_gene: TRBV27
abundance: NA
j_gene: TRBJ1-2
CDR3aa: CASSPRQGNYGYTF
CDR3nt: TGTGCCAGCAGTCCGAGACAGGGGAACTATGGCTACACCTTC

d_gene: TRBD1
v_gene: TRBV5-1
abundance: NA
j_gene: TRBJ1-1
CDR3aa: CASSPTWDRGGTEAFF
CDR3nt: TGCGCCAGCAGCCCTACCTGGGACAGGGGAGGGACTGAAGCTTTCTTT

d_gene: TRBD1
v_gene: TRBV18
abundance: few
j_gene: TRBJ1-5
CDR3aa: CASSPLRDSYSNQPQHF
CDR3nt: TGTGCCAGCTCACCACTCCGGGACAGCTATAGCAATCAGCCCCAGCATTTT

d_gene: NA
v_gene: TRBV6-5
abundance: NA
j_gene: TRBJ2-5
CDR3aa: CASWQLWETQYF
CDR3nt: TGTGCCAGCTGGCAGTTATGGGAGACCCAGTACTTC

d_gene: NA
v_gene: TRBV21-1
abundance: NA
j_gene: TRBJ1-2
CDR3aa: CASSTYRGRDNGYTF
CDR3nt: TGTGCCAGCAGCACCTACAGGGGGCGAGATAATGGCTACACCTTC

d_gene: NA
v_gene: TRBV6-6
abundance: NA
j_gene: TRBJ1-6
CDR3aa: CASSYTGSESPLHF
CDR3nt: TGTGCCAGCAGTTACACAGGGAGTGAATCACCCCTCCACTTT

d_gene: NA
v_gene: TRBV19
abundance: NA
j_gene: TRBJ1-1
CDR3aa: CASSMRVGGEMNTEAFF
CDR3nt: TGTGCCAGTAGTATGAGGGTTGGGGGGGAGATGAACACTGAAGCTTTCTTT

d_gene: NA
v_gene: TRBV7-8
abundance: NA
j_gene: TRBJ1-5
CDR3aa: CASSLMSPRAMVEQPQHF
CDR3nt: TGTGCCAGCAGCTTAATGAGCCCCAGAGCGATGGTAGAACAGCCCCAGCATTTT

d_gene: TRBD2
v_gene: TRBV5-6
abundance: few
j_gene: TRBJ2-1
CDR3aa: CASIRGGALYNEQFF
CDR3nt: TGTGCCAGCATCCGGGGAGGGGCCCTCTACAATGAGCAGTTCTTC

d_gene: NA
v_gene: TRBV30
abundance: NA
j_gene: TRBJ1-1
CDR3aa: CAWSVRGQKAFF
CDR3nt: TGTGCCTGGAGTGTACGGGGTCAGAAGGCTTTCTTT

d_gene: TRBD2
v_gene: TRBV24-1
abundance: NA
j_gene: TRBJ2-2
CDR3aa: CATSAPLTTSGRSITGELFF
CDR3nt: TGTGCCACCAGTGCTCCCCTTACGACTAGCGGGAGGTCGATCACCGGGGAGCTGTTTTTT

d_gene: NA
v_gene: TRBV7-2
abundance: few
j_gene: TRBJ2-1
CDR3aa: CASSLRSGSMGYNEQFF
CDR3nt: TGTGCCAGCAGCCTCCGCTCCGGGAGTATGGGCTACAATGAGCAGTTCTTC

d_gene: NA
v_gene: TRBV11-2
abundance: NA
j_gene: TRBJ1-1
CDR3aa: CASSPRREAFF
CDR3nt: TGTGCCAGCAGTCCCCGCCGGGAAGCTTTCTTT

d_gene: TRBD2
v_gene: TRBV5-1
abundance: NA
j_gene: TRBJ2-1
CDR3aa: CASSAGLAGEIDNEQFF
CDR3nt: TGCGCCAGCAGCGCTGGACTAGCGGGAGAGATCGACAATGAGCAGTTCTTC

d_gene: NA
v_gene: TRBV29-1
abundance: NA
j_gene: TRBJ1-2
CDR3aa: CSVERDGYTF
CDR3nt: TGCAGCGTTGAACGGGATGGCTACACCTTC

d_gene: TRBD1
v_gene: TRBV6-2/TRBV6-3
abundance: NA
j_gene: TRBJ1-1
CDR3aa: CASSLAGGNTEAFF
CDR3nt: TGTGCCAGCAGTTTAGCAGGGGGCAACACTGAAGCTTTCTTT

d_gene: NA
v_gene: TRBV24-1
abundance: few
j_gene: TRBJ2-1
CDR3aa: CATGTYNNEQFF
CDR3nt: TGTGCCACCGGGACTTACAACAATGAGCAGTTCTTC

d_gene: TRBD2
v_gene: TRBV27
abundance: NA
j_gene: TRBJ2-1
CDR3aa: CASSSGTSPRNEQFF
CDR3nt: TGTGCCAGCAGTTCCGGGACTAGCCCGCGCAATGAGCAGTTCTTC

d_gene: NA
v_gene: TRBV19
abundance: few
j_gene: TRBJ2-7
CDR3aa: CASSTTGGYEQYF
CDR3nt: TGTGCCAGTAGTACCACCGGGGGTTACGAGCAGTACTTC

d_gene: NA
v_gene: TRBV29-1
abundance: NA
j_gene: TRBJ2-7
CDR3aa: CSVGRSGERIMSYEQYF
CDR3nt: TGCAGCGTTGGGCGGTCAGGGGAGCGGATTATGTCCTACGAGCAGTACTTC

d_gene: TRBD1
v_gene: TRBV14
abundance: few
j_gene: TRBJ1-1
CDR3aa: CASSRTGGMDTEAFF
CDR3nt: TGTGCCAGCAGCCGGACAGGGGGCATGGACACTGAAGCTTTCTTT

d_gene: NA
v_gene: TRBV21-1
abundance: NA
j_gene: TRBJ1-1
CDR3aa: CASSKATVLRTEAFF
CDR3nt: TGTGCCAGCAGCAAAGCGACTGTATTGCGGACTGAAGCTTTCTTT

d_gene: NA
v_gene: TRBV9
abundance: once
j_gene: TRBJ1-5
CDR3aa: CASSPGPWQNSNQPQHF
CDR3nt: TGTGCCAGCAGTCCTGGCCCCTGGCAAAATAGCAATCAGCCCCAGCATTTT

d_gene: TRBD2
v_gene: TRBV15
abundance: NA
j_gene: TRBJ2-7
CDR3aa: CATSSDSSGLIYEQYF
CDR3nt: TGTGCCACCAGCAGCGACTCTAGCGGGTTAATCTACGAGCAGTACTTC

d_gene: TRBD2
v_gene: TRBV4-1
abundance: NA
j_gene: TRBJ2-3
CDR3aa: CASSHTSGTDTQYF
CDR3nt: TGCGCCAGCAGCCACACTAGCGGCACAGATACGCAGTATTTT

d_gene: TRBD1
v_gene: TRBV27
abundance: NA
j_gene: TRBJ2-7
CDR3aa: CASSLKGQGSYEQYF
CDR3nt: TGTGCCAGCAGTTTAAAAGGACAGGGTTCCTACGAGCAGTACTTC

d_gene: TRBD2
v_gene: TRBV5-1
abundance: few
j_gene: TRBJ2-4
CDR3aa: CASSAGLAGAIAKNIQYF
CDR3nt: TGCGCCAGCAGCGCGGGACTAGCGGGAGCTATAGCCAAAAACATTCAGTACTTC

d_gene: NA
v_gene: TRBV27
abundance: NA
j_gene: TRBJ1-2
CDR3aa: CASSFSGAGNYGYTF
CDR3nt: TGTGCCAGCAGTTTTTCTGGGGCTGGTAACTATGGCTACACCTTC

d_gene: NA
v_gene: TRBV6-6
abundance: NA
j_gene: TRBJ2-7
CDR3aa: CASTNGVGFYEQYF
CDR3nt: TGTGCCAGCACAAACGGGGTGGGGTTCTACGAGCAGTACTTC

d_gene: TRBD2
v_gene: TRBV27
abundance: NA
j_gene: TRBJ2-7
CDR3aa: CASSPGGFPDSEQYF
CDR3nt: TGTGCCAGCAGTCCGGGGGGGTTCCCTGATAGCGAGCAGTACTTC

d_gene: NA
v_gene: TRBV27
abundance: NA
j_gene: TRBJ1-6
CDR3aa: CASTSSGSLHF
CDR3nt: TGTGCCAGCACCTCTAGTGGGTCCCTCCACTTT

d_gene: NA
v_gene: TRBV10-3
abundance: NA
j_gene: TRBJ2-1
CDR3aa: CAISIGGYNEQFF
CDR3nt: TGTGCCATCAGTATCGGGGGATACAATGAGCAGTTCTTC

d_gene: NA
v_gene: TRBV5-6
abundance: NA
j_gene: TRBJ1-2
CDR3aa: CASSLAGQNYGYTF
CDR3nt: TGTGCCAGCAGCTTGGCCGGACAGAACTATGGCTACACCTTC

d_gene: NA
v_gene: TRBV29-1
abundance: NA
j_gene: TRBJ1-1
CDR3aa: CSVVGGGTEAFF
CDR3nt: TGCAGCGTTGTGGGAGGGGGCACTGAAGCTTTCTTT

d_gene: NA
v_gene: TRBV10-3
abundance: NA
j_gene: TRBJ2-7
CDR3aa: CAISGVIGGSYEQYF
CDR3nt: TGTGCCATCAGTGGTGTAATCGGGGGCTCCTACGAGCAGTACTTC

d_gene: TRBD2
v_gene: TRBV15
abundance: NA
j_gene: TRBJ2-1
CDR3aa: CATRGGRADNEQFF
CDR3nt: TGTGCCACCAGAGGCGGGAGGGCCGACAATGAGCAGTTCTTC

d_gene: TRBD1
v_gene: TRBV19
abundance: few
j_gene: TRBJ1-5
CDR3aa: CASTRTGNQPQHF
CDR3nt: TGTGCCAGTACCCGGACAGGAAATCAGCCCCAGCATTTT